This T cell receptor beta chain was retrieved from a study of CD8+ T cells in alopecia areata. Overall study: Female C3H/HeJ mice aged roughly 6-10 weeks received skin from spontaneously alopecic C3H/HeJ graft donors aged roughly 6-12 months.

The CDR3 is 14 residues long. The germline CDR1 and CDR2 sequences are NSHNY and SYGAGN. V lost 0 bases, J lost 0 bases, and 6 bases lay in between. Study findings and constraints: Normal skin's resident alphabeta T cells are also sequenced in scalp samples. Normal scalp had lower clonality than lesional scalp, with alopecia totalis/universalis lesions showing this most strongly.

Markers including CD4, CD8alpha, NKG2D and NKG2ACE guided sorting of pooled cutaneous lymph node cells. Extracted from the samples, RNA was reverse transcribed into cDNA to serve as the sequencing template. The repertoire was sequenced with immunoSEQ multiplex PCR; TCRdb's copy has only in-frame clones and lacks some. The sample contains 290,000 or so clones, none of them singletons. In this sample, this clone turned up a few times. Its antigen is undetermined. Genes and germline come from the mouse. The read ends 4 residues shy of where the CDR3 ends; the end is completed using the germline J gene. At the DNA level, this CDR3 is encoded by other sequences in the same sample as well.

The specimen sequenced was CD4+ T cells sorted from a lymph node. The TCR was taken from a C3H/HeJ mouse with alopecia areata. The mouse strain carries the MHC haplotype H2-k. The chain uses TRBV13-1 and TRBJ1-1, with D uncertain. CDR3 DNA (partial): TGTGCCAGCAGTGATGCACAAGCAAACACA. Translation gives CASSDAQANT. The CDR3 in full is CASSDAQANTEVFF.